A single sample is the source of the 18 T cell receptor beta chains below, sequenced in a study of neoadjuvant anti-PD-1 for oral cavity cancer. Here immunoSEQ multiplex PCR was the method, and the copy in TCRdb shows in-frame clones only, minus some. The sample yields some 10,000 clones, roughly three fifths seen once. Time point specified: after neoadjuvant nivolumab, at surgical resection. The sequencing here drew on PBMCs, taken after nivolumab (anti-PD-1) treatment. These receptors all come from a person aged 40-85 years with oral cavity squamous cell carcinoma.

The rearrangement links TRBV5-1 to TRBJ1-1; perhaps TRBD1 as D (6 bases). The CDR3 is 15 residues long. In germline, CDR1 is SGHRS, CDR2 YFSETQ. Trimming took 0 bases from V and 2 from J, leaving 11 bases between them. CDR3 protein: CASSLGTGTNTEAFF. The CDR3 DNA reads TGCGCCAGCAGCTTGGGTACAGGGACAAACACTGAAGCTTTCTTT. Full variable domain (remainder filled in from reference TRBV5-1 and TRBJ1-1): KAGVTQTPRYLIKTRGQQVTLSCSPISGHRSVSWYQQTPGQGLQFLFEYFSETQRNKGNFPGRFSGRQFSNSRSEMNVSTLELGDSALYLCASSLGTGTNTEAFFGQGTRLTVV.

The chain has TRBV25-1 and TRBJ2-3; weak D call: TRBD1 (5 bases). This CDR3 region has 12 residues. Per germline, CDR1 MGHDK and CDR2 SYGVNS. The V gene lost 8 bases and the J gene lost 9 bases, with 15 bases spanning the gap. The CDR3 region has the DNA TGTGCCAGCTCTACCGCGTGGGGCACGCAGTATTTT. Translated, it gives CASSTAWGTQYF.

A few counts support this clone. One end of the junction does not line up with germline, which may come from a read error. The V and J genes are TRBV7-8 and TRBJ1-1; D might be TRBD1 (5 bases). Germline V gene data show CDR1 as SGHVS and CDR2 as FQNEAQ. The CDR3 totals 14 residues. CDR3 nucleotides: TGTGCCAGCAGCTTGGGGGTGGGTAACACTGAATCTTTCTTT. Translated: CASSLGVGNTESFF. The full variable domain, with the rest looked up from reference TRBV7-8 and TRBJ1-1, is GAGVSQSPRYKVAKRGQDVALRCDPISGHVSLFWYQQALGQGPEFLTYFQNEAQLDKSGLPSDRFFAERPEGSVSTLKIQRTQQEDSAVYLCASSLGVGNTESFFGQGTRLTVV.

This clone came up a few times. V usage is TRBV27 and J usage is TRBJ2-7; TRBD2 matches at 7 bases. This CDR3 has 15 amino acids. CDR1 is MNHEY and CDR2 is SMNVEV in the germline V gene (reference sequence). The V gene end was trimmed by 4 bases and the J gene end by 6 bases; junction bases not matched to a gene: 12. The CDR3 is CASSSSAAGKGEQYF. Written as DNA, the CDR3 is TGTGCCAGCAGTTCCTCCGCAGCGGGAAAGGGCGAGCAGTACTTC.

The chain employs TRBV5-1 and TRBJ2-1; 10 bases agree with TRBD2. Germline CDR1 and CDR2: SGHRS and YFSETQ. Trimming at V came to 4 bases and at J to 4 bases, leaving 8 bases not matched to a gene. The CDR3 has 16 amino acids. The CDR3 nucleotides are TGCGCCAGCAGCCCCGCTACTAGCGGGAAATACAATGAGCAGTTCTTC. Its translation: CASSPATSGKYNEQFF.

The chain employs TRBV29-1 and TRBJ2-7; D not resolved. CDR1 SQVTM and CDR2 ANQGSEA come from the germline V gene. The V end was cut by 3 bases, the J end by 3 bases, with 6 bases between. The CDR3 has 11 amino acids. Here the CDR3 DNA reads TGCAGCGTTGAGGAATACTACGAGCAGTACTTC. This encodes CSVEEYYEQYF.

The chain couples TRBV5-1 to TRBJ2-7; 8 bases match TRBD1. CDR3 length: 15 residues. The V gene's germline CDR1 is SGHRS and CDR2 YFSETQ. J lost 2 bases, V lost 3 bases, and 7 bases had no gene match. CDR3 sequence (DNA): TGCGCCAGCAGCTATGACAGGGGAGGCCCCTACGAGCAGTACTTC. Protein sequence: CASSYDRGGPYEQYF.

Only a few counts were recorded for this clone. The CDR3: CSVGAGQETQYF. Here the CDR3 DNA reads TGCAGCGTTGGGGCGGGCCAAGAGACCCAGTACTTC. The V gene is TRBV29-1, the J gene TRBJ2-5; D is perhaps TRBD2 (5 bases). This CDR3 contains 12 residues. Trimming cost V 4 bases and J 1 base, with 7 bases left between them. CDR1 and CDR2 (germline): SQVTM, ANQGSEA.

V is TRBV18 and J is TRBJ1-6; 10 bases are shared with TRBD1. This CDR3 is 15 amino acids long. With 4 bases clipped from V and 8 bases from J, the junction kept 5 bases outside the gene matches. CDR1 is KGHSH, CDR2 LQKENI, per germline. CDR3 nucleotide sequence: TGTGCCAGCTCACTTTTGACAGGGGGCGATTCACCCCTCCACTTT. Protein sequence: CASSLLTGGDSPLHF.

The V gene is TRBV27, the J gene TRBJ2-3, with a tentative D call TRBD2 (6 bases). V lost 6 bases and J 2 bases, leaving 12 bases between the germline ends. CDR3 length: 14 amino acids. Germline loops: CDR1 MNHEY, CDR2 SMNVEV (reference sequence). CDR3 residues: CASRAWRVTDTQYF. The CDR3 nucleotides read TGTGCCAGCAGAGCTTGGAGGGTCACAGATACGCAGTATTTT.

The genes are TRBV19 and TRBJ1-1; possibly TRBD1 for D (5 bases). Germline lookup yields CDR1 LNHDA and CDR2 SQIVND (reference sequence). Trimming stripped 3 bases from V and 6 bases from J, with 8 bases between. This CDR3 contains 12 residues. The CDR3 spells CASSIRASEAFF. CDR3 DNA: TGTGCCAGTAGTATCAGGGCCTCTGAAGCTTTCTTT.

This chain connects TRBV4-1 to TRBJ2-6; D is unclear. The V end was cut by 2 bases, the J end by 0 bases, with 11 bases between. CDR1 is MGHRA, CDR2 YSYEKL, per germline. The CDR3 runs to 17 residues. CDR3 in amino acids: CASSQIGLSSGANVLTF. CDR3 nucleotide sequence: TGCGCCAGCAGCCAAATAGGCCTTAGCTCTGGGGCCAACGTCCTGACTTTC.

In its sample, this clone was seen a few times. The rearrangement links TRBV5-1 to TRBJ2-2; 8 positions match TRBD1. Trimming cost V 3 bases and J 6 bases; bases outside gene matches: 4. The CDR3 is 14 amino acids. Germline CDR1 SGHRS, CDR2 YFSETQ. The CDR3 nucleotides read TGCGCCAGCAGCTCAGGGGGCGCATCCGGGGAGCTGTTTTTT. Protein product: CASSSGGASGELFF.

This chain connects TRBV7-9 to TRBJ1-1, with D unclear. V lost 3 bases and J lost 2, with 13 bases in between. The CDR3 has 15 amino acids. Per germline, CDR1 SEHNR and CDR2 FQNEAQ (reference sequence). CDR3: CASSFPRQINTEAFF. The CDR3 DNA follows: TGTGCCAGCAGCTTTCCCCGGCAGATCAACACTGAAGCTTTCTTT. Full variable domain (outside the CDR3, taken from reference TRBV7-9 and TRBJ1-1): DTGVSQNPRHKITKRGQNVTFRCDPISEHNRLYWYRQTLGQGPEFLTYFQNEAQLEKSRLLSDRFSAERPKGSFSTLEIQRTEQGDSAMYLCASSFPRQINTEAFFGQGTRLTVV.

The CDR3 region has the DNA TGTGCCAGCAGCTCGGGACTAGCGGGGTCCAATGAGCAGTTCTTC. Amino acids: CASSSGLAGSNEQFF. The chain is built from TRBV5-4 and TRBJ2-1; TRBD2 matches at 13 bases. Germline loops: CDR1 SGHNT, CDR2 YYREEE (reference sequence). The CDR3 is made up of 15 amino acids. V was clipped by 3 bases and J by 6 bases; unmatched bases: 3.

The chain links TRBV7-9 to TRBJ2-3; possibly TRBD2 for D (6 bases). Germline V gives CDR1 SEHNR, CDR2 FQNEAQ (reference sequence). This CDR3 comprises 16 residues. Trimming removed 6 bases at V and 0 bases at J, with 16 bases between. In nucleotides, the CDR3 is TGTGCCAGCAGTCCCACGGGGGTGGGGAGCACAGATACGCAGTATTTT. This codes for CASSPTGVGSTDTQYF.

The CDR3 spells CASSFLAGPSADTQYF. The CDR3 DNA sequence: TGCGCCAGCAGCTTCTTAGCGGGGCCTTCAGCAGATACGCAGTATTTT. The genes are TRBV5-1 and TRBJ2-3, with 8 bases matching TRBD2. The CDR3 spans 16 residues. CDR1 and CDR2 from the germline V gene are SGHRS and YFSETQ. The trim removed 2 bases at V and 4 bases at J, leaving 9 bases unmatched.

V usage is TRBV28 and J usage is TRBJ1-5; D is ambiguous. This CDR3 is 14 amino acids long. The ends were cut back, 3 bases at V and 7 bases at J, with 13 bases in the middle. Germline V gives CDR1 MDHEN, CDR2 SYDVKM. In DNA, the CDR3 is TGTGCCAGCAGTTTGGCGATTCCCCACCAGCCCCAGCATTTT. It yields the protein CASSLAIPHQPQHF.